This TCR beta chain was identified during a study of cytomegalovirus exposure and HLA in healthy donors. V lost 3 bases to trimming and J lost 9 bases, with 12 bases between them. The germline V gene encodes CDR1 MGHDK and CDR2 SYGVNS. There are 14 residues in the CDR3. General study points: Later genetic work tied a missense DCLRE1C variant to beta-chain V and J trimming. Beyond CMV serostatus, there was no information to go on about immune exposure. Under in vitro conditions, a few CMV-associated chains were confirmed as specific for CMV antigens.

The PCR ran on 60 Vbeta and 13 Jbeta primers. The data were produced by immunoSEQ multiplex PCR, yet TCRdb's version contains in-frame clones alone and is incomplete. Of around 100,000 clones detected, 67% appear once; the ten largest clones hold 2% to 2.5%. On this clone itself: The antigen is unknown.

Sequences were obtained from PBMCs. The chain couples TRBV25-1 to TRBJ1-6; D not resolved. The sequence derives from a man younger than 45 in good health and CMV-seronegative. This chain's CDR3 is CASSDLSNGSPLHF. Here the CDR3 DNA reads TGTGCCAGCAGTGATCTGAGCAATGGTTCACCCCTCCACTTT.